What follows are 27 T cell receptor beta chains derived from one specimen sequenced in a study of shared clonotypes between healthy human individuals. Sequencing was performed with immunoSEQ multiplex PCR; in TCRdb, only in-frame clones are kept and a portion is missing. The table has 1,400,000 or so clones, approximately 98.5% seen once; the top ten hold 0.36%. The material sequenced was naive CD4+ T cells sorted from blood. As for subset: CD45RA+ positively selected. These receptor sequences come from a man aged 25-40 years in good health.

This chain links TRBV9 with TRBJ2-3, with D perhaps matching TRBD2 (6 bases). Germline CDR1 and CDR2: SGDLS and YYNGEE. V lost 3 bases to trimming and J lost 1 base, with 12 bases between them. The CDR3 is 15 amino acids. The CDR3 region is CASSGGVPGTDTQYF. CDR3 bases: TGTGCCAGCAGCGGCGGGGTACCGGGCACAGATACGCAGTATTTT.

Concerning this clone: This CDR3 is also generated by other DNA sequences in the sample. The chain employs TRBV5-1 and TRBJ2-2; 9 nucleotides agree with TRBD1. With 2 bases clipped from V and 5 bases from J, the junction kept 4 bases outside the gene matches. In germline, CDR1 is SGHRS, CDR2 YFSETQ. The CDR3 loop spans 15 amino acids. CDR3 residues: CASSLRTGETGELFF. The CDR3 DNA follows: TGCGCCAGCAGCTTAAGGACAGGGGAGACCGGGGAGCTGTTTTTT.

This sequence joins TRBV19 and TRBJ2-1; D gene unclear. Germline V gives CDR1 LNHDA, CDR2 SQIVND (reference sequence). Deletions cut 3 bases from V and 3 bases from J, with 12 bases between. This CDR3 contains 15 residues. Written as DNA, the CDR3 is TGTGCCAGTAGTATCACCCAGGCGCACTACAATGAGCAGTTCTTC. Protein: CASSITQAHYNEQFF.

V is TRBV6-1 and J is TRBJ2-1, with TRBD1 matching 8 bases. The V gene's germline CDR1 is MNHNS and CDR2 SASEGT. V lost 4 bases and J lost 15; bases outside the gene matches: 11. This CDR3 is built from 13 residues. CDR3: CASSANVGQEAFF. Here the CDR3 DNA reads TGTGCCAGCAGTGCTAATGTGGGACAGGAGGCGTTCTTC.

CDR3 in DNA: TGTGCCAGCAGCTTAAGAGCGGTAGAGGCCAGCGAGCAGTACTTC. Its translation: CASSLRAVEASEQYF. The chain employs TRBV7-8 and TRBJ2-7; D perhaps matches TRBD2 (5 bases). V was shortened by 2 bases and J by 6 bases, with 17 bases between the two germline ends. The CDR3 spans 15 residues. Germline CDR1 is SGHVS and CDR2 is FQNEAQ.

This chain connects TRBV5-1 to TRBJ2-7, with TRBD1 identical over 7 bases. CDR1 and CDR2 from the germline V gene are SGHRS and YFSETQ. This CDR3 has 15 amino acids. Trimming cost V 4 bases and J 3 bases; bases outside gene matches: 10. The CDR3 region is CASSDTGALFYEQYF. The CDR3 DNA follows: TGCGCCAGCAGCGACACAGGGGCCCTTTTCTACGAGCAGTACTTC.

The genes are TRBV28 and TRBJ2-7; 9 bases agree with TRBD1. The V and J ends lost 4 bases and 4 bases, in that order; junction bases with no gene match: 11. CDR1 and CDR2 from the germline V gene are MDHEN and SYDVKM. The CDR3 has 16 residues. The CDR3 sequence: CASSYPRDRAGYEQYF. Here the CDR3 DNA reads TGTGCCAGCAGTTACCCCCGGGACAGGGCTGGATACGAGCAGTACTTC.

The V gene is TRBV4-2, the J gene TRBJ2-7; 8 nucleotides match TRBD2. Germline values: CDR1 LGHNA, CDR2 YNFKEQ. With V trimmed by 1 base and J by 3 bases, 5 bases remained unmatched. The CDR3 loop spans 15 amino acids. The CDR3: CASSQAGGPGYEQYF. In nucleotides, the CDR3 is TGTGCCAGCAGCCAAGCGGGAGGGCCAGGCTACGAGCAGTACTTC.

The chain carries TRBV25-1 and TRBJ1-1, with 7 bases aligning to TRBD1. After removal of 0 bases from V and 5 bases from J, the junction contained 6 bases not matched to a gene. This CDR3 has 15 residues. Germline loops: CDR1 MGHDK, CDR2 SYGVNS. CDR3 loop: CASSEYSGRGTEAFF. CDR3 DNA: TGTGCCAGCAGTGAATACAGCGGCAGGGGGACTGAAGCTTTCTTT.

The chain joins TRBV4-3 to TRBJ1-5; D call uncertain. CDR3 length: 15 residues. Germline CDR1 reads LGHNA; CDR2 reads YSLEER. V lost 0 bases and J 2 bases, leaving 8 bases between the germline ends. CDR3 in amino acids: CASSQDGQGNQPQHF. Here the CDR3 DNA reads TGCGCCAGCAGCCAAGACGGCCAAGGCAATCAGCCCCAGCATTTT.

The chain employs TRBV9 and TRBJ2-7; TRBD2 might be the D (6 bases). Between the trimmed V and J ends, which lost 0 bases and 3 bases, there was a span of 13 bases. CDR3 length: 15 amino acids. The germline CDR1 and CDR2 sequences are SGDLS and YYNGEE. CDR3 sequence: CASSVGGTVGYEQYF. The CDR3 region has the DNA TGTGCCAGCAGCGTAGGCGGGACTGTGGGCTACGAGCAGTACTTC.

This chain joins TRBV7-6 and TRBJ2-1, with 7 bases matching TRBD2. The CDR3 extends over 17 amino acids. V lost 3 bases, J lost 0 bases, and 8 bases stayed unmatched. Per germline, CDR1 SGHVS and CDR2 FNYEAQ. For the CDR3, the DNA is TGTGCCAGCAGCTTCTCTATAGCGGGTAGCTCCTACAATGAGCAGTTCTTC. Protein sequence: CASSFSIAGSSYNEQFF.

The table lists this clone with a count of one. CDR3 in amino acids: CASLLGQEYEQYF. CDR3 DNA: TGTGCCAGCTTACTGGGACAGGAATACGAGCAGTACTTC. This chain joins TRBV2 and TRBJ2-7, with 8 bases that match TRBD1. From germline, CDR1 is SNHLY and CDR2 FYNNEI. The CDR3 spans 13 residues. V gave up 8 bases and J gave up 4 bases; unmatched junction bases: 7.

The chain couples TRBV7-9 to TRBJ1-1; D is unclear. Germline CDR1 is SEHNR and CDR2 is FQNEAQ (reference sequence). This CDR3 spans 11 amino acids. V was cut by 7 bases and J by 7 bases, with 10 bases left in between. CDR3 coding DNA: TGTGCCAGCACCACGACTGATGAAGCTTTCTTT. Translated, it gives CASTTTDEAFF.

The V gene is TRBV7-6, the J gene TRBJ2-1; 8 bases agree with TRBD2. This CDR3 contains 18 residues. Trimming cost V 2 bases and J 2 bases; bases outside gene matches: 11. Germline V gene sequence: CDR1 SGHVS, CDR2 FNYEAQ. This CDR3 is CASSLLGRIAGTYNEQFF. CDR3 DNA: TGTGCCAGCAGCTTACTGGGCAGGATAGCGGGAACCTACAATGAGCAGTTCTTC.

The rearrangement uses TRBV5-4 and TRBJ2-1; 9 bases fit TRBD2. CDR1 SGHNT and CDR2 YYREEE come from the germline V gene (reference sequence). The CDR3 length is 13 residues. With V trimmed by 4 bases and J by 7 bases, 3 bases remained unmatched. The chain's CDR3 is CASSPAGGNEQFF. CDR3 DNA: TGTGCCAGCAGCCCCGCGGGAGGGAATGAGCAGTTCTTC.

J is TRBJ2-7 and V is TRBV27, with a tentative D call TRBD1 (5 bases). The germline V gene has CDR1 MNHEY and CDR2 SMNVEV (reference sequence). V lost 4 bases to trimming and J lost 3 bases, with 16 bases between them. The CDR3 is 15 residues long. The CDR3 DNA is TGTGCCAGCAGTTGGACGAGCGATCAGGGCTACGAGCAGTACTTC. It yields the protein CASSWTSDQGYEQYF.

J is TRBJ1-1 and V is TRBV5-4, with D maybe TRBD1 (5 bases). CDR3 length: 14 residues. In germline, CDR1 is SGHNT, CDR2 YYREEE (reference sequence). V was trimmed by 2 bases and J by 0 bases, leaving 8 bases between them. CDR3 sequence (DNA): TGTGCCAGCAGCTTACAGGTCCTGAACACTGAAGCTTTCTTT. Amino acid sequence: CASSLQVLNTEAFF.

About this clone: Other DNA sequences in this specimen translate into the identical CDR3. The V and J genes are TRBV2 and TRBJ1-5; possibly TRBD1 for D (6 bases). Germline V CDR1 and CDR2: SNHLY, FYNNEI. The CDR3 has 14 residues. V lost 4 bases to trimming and J lost 7 bases, with 14 bases between them. This CDR3 is CASSGGRGGQPQHF. CDR3 in DNA: TGTGCCAGCAGTGGGGGCAGGGGAGGACAGCCCCAGCATTTT.

The chain employs TRBV2 and TRBJ2-1; 11 nucleotides line up with TRBD2. Germline CDR1 reads SNHLY; CDR2 reads FYNNEI. V was clipped by 6 bases and J by 11 bases; unmatched bases: 12. The CDR3 extends over 15 amino acids. The CDR3, as DNA: TGTGCCAGCAGCACGGAGGGGACTAGCGGTCCCCAGCAGTTCTTC. As protein: CASSTEGTSGPQQFF.

The V gene is TRBV28, the J gene TRBJ1-3; unclear D gene. V dropped 7 bases and J dropped 0 bases, with 4 bases sitting between them. CDR1 MDHEN and CDR2 SYDVKM come from the germline V gene. There are 12 residues in the CDR3. The CDR3 region is CASIGSGNTIYF. CDR3 nucleotides: TGTGCCAGCATTGGCTCTGGAAACACCATATATTTT.

The chain is built from TRBV7-9 and TRBJ2-4; TRBD2 is a possible D gene (7 bases). The V gene's germline CDR1 is SEHNR and CDR2 FQNEAQ (reference sequence). The CDR3 has 16 residues. The V and J ends lost 4 bases and 2 bases respectively, with 15 bases between them. CDR3 DNA: TGTGCCAGCAGCTCCCTAGGGGGGGCAACCAAAAACATTCAGTACTTC. It codes for CASSSLGGATKNIQYF.

The chain has TRBV6-5 and TRBJ1-2; possible D gene TRBD1, 6 bases. The CDR3 spans 13 residues. V was clipped by 6 bases and J by 8 bases, with 16 bases between them. In germline, CDR1 is MNHEY, CDR2 SVGAGI. The CDR3 nucleotides read TGTGCCAGCAGCCCGCGGGGGCTAGACGGCTACACCTTC. Amino acids: CASSPRGLDGYTF.

This clone showed up just once. The V gene is TRBV7-9, the J gene TRBJ2-1, with 12 bases fitting TRBD2. The V gene's germline CDR1 is SEHNR and CDR2 FQNEAQ (reference sequence). The V gene end was trimmed by 8 bases and the J gene end by 8 bases; junction bases not matched to a gene: 7. This CDR3 spans 14 amino acids. The chain's CDR3 is CASGRLAGAHEQFF. The CDR3 DNA is TGTGCCAGCGGCAGACTAGCGGGAGCCCATGAGCAGTTCTTC.

The V and J genes are TRBV7-6 and TRBJ2-7; D is perhaps TRBD2 (5 bases). The CDR3 consists of 15 residues. The V gene lost 0 bases and the J gene lost 4 bases, with 13 bases spanning the gap. The germline gives CDR1 SGHVS, CDR2 FNYEAQ. This CDR3 is CASSLASPGNYEQYF. In DNA form, the CDR3 reads TGTGCCAGCAGCTTAGCATCCCCGGGGAATTACGAGCAGTACTTC.

About this clone: Additional DNA sequences in this sample encode the identical CDR3. The chain is built from TRBV20-1 and TRBJ2-1; D not certain. This CDR3 is built from 11 residues. Germline V gene data show CDR1 as DFQATT and CDR2 as SNEGSKA (reference sequence). V shed 1 base and J shed 6 bases, with 4 bases lying between them. The chain's CDR3 is CSARVINEQFF. The CDR3 DNA reads TGCAGTGCTAGAGTCATCAATGAGCAGTTCTTC.

The chain recombines TRBV19 with TRBJ2-1; 8 bases are shared with TRBD2. This CDR3 region has 15 residues. The V and J ends lost 8 bases and 2 bases, in that order; junction bases with no gene match: 8. Germline assignment: CDR1 LNHDA and CDR2 SQIVND (reference sequence). The CDR3 protein is CASQIREGAYNEQFF. DNA for the CDR3: TGTGCCAGTCAGATCCGGGAGGGAGCCTACAATGAGCAGTTCTTC.